This is a list of T cell receptor beta chains from one sample in a study of blood T cell repertoires in COVID-19. TCRdb's table, derived via immunoSEQ multiplex PCR, lists solely in-frame clones and lacks some. The sample consists of about 440,000 clones, nearly 90% of them appearing once. The specimen sequenced was PBMCs or T cells enriched from blood (not recorded which). Source of these receptors: a woman in her late teens or twenties with acute COVID-19. Both conserved end residues are trimmed from each CDR3. A D gene is named only where the DNA matches it firmly.

V	D	J	CDR3
TRBV18	.	TRBJ2-1	ASSPILSYNEQF
TRBV4-3	.	TRBJ2-1	ASSLAGVSYNEQF
TRBV19	.	TRBJ1-1	ASNRETEAF
TRBV27	TRBD1	TRBJ1-2	ASSLLGTGGNYGYT
TRBV20-1	TRBD1	TRBJ1-5	SASGTDSNQPQH
TRBV28	.	TRBJ1-3	ASSLNGRLSGNTIY
TRBV6-6	TRBD2	TRBJ2-5	ASNRLAGDVETQY
TRBV4-1	.	TRBJ1-2	ASSQEAIRETNYGYT
TRBV7-2	.	TRBJ2-1	ASSVSGPGQF
TRBV19	.	TRBJ1-5	ASSIEGGYSNQPQH
TRBV7-9	.	TRBJ1-6	ASSNMGGVNSPLH
TRBV9	TRBD2	TRBJ2-2	ASSRSGTNTGELF
TRBV29-1	TRBD1	TRBJ2-1	SVGGGQGGDEQF
TRBV5-4	TRBD2	TRBJ2-4	ASSLLSGGAGKNIQY
TRBV19	TRBD2	TRBJ2-7	ASSIRTSGSGSYEQY
TRBV18	.	TRBJ2-3	ASSPIMGSKTDTQY
TRBV7-9	.	TRBJ1-1	ASSLPVSTEAF
TRBV4-1	.	TRBJ2-7	ASSLGGEVYEQY
TRBV24-1	TRBD2	TRBJ2-5	ATSDAGGSRGETQY
TRBV9	.	TRBJ2-1	ASSAPYTWAGVQF
TRBV19	TRBD1	TRBJ2-2	ASSPGQGANTGELF
TRBV7-2	TRBD2	TRBJ2-7	ASSLGGTSRSEQY
TRBV11-2	.	TRBJ2-2	ASSSLATNTGELF
TRBV13	.	TRBJ2-3	ASSLMGEPSTDTQY
TRBV4-1	TRBD1	TRBJ2-2	ASSHLVRDRGPGGELF
TRBV6-5	.	TRBJ1-6	ASSRTGWEDSPLH
TRBV28	TRBD2	TRBJ2-1	ASSYGTSGHEQF
TRBV9	.	TRBJ1-3	ASSAGFGNTIY
TRBV6-5	.	TRBJ2-7	ASRRDPSSYEQY
TRBV7-2	.	TRBJ1-5	ASSLVGNQPQH
TRBV27	TRBD1	TRBJ2-7	ASSLRDRRDEQY
TRBV5-4	TRBD1	TRBJ1-6	ASSFQGAYSPLH
TRBV27	TRBD1	TRBJ2-7	ASSGRIGTAYEQY
TRBV27	.	TRBJ1-5	ASSLEGSQPQH
TRBV12-3/TRBV12-4	.	TRBJ1-3	ASSSNTGNTIY
TRBV9	TRBD1	TRBJ1-5	ASSGGQGGNQPQH
TRBV18	.	TRBJ1-5	ASSLMRGGNQPQH
TRBV2	TRBD1	TRBJ2-7	ASGGQVLGEQY
TRBV25-1	TRBD1	TRBJ1-2	ASSETGSTYGYT
TRBV2	TRBD2	TRBJ2-5	ASSELAGDTTRETQY
TRBV18	.	TRBJ1-1	ASSPVDSNTEAF
TRBV19	TRBD1	TRBJ2-1	ASSQGQGASEQF
TRBV5-1	.	TRBJ2-3	ASSSLTEGTDTQY
TRBV5-5	TRBD1	TRBJ1-2	ASSERDRGRDDYT
TRBV6-5	TRBD1	TRBJ1-5	ASSYAQGAQPQH
TRBV3-1/TRBV3-2	.	TRBJ2-7	ASSVAVGVYEQY
TRBV5-1	.	TRBJ2-1	ASSLQIYNEQF
TRBV7-9	.	TRBJ1-4	ASSPMQVGGLREKLF
TRBV12-3/TRBV12-4	.	TRBJ1-2	ASRRQDLLYT
TRBV28	TRBD2	TRBJ2-3	ASRGSGENTDTQY